One and the same sample provided the 32 T cell receptor beta chains below, sequenced in a study of a mutant IDH1 vaccine in newly diagnosed glioma. Documented time point: week 11, during vaccination. A single vaccine dose contained 300 ug of mutant IDH1 20-mer peptide, and topical imiquimod was used with it. These receptors' targets are unknown. Sequencing was performed with immunoSEQ multiplex PCR; in TCRdb, only in-frame clones are kept and a portion is missing. The data contain around 60,000 clones, around 91% of them singletons. The source material was PBMCs, sampled from a glioma patient whose treatment included an IDH1 peptide vaccine. The receptors stem from a man aged 40-49 years with glioma.

CDR3 protein: CASSLPGNTIYF. The CDR3 nucleotides are TGTGCCAGCAGTTTACCTGGAAACACCATATATTTT. The chain is built from TRBV28 and TRBJ1-3; D is uncertain. V lost 2 bases and J 2 bases, leaving 1 base between the germline ends. This CDR3 has 12 amino acids. In germline, CDR1 is MDHEN, CDR2 SYDVKM.

This clone appeared once. The chain uses TRBV28 and TRBJ1-1; 8 nucleotides align to TRBD1. The CDR3 is made up of 15 amino acids. Germline lookup yields CDR1 MDHEN and CDR2 SYDVKM. J lost 3 bases, V lost 2 bases, and 5 bases had no gene match. CDR3 sequence reads: CASSLEGQGYTEAFF. The CDR3 DNA reads as TGTGCCAGCAGTTTAGAAGGACAGGGATACACTGAAGCTTTCTTT.

CDR3 in DNA: TGTGCCAGCAGTGACTGGCGGGAGGCGACAGATACGCAGTATTTT. Translating gives CASSDWREATDTQYF. V is TRBV2 and J is TRBJ2-3, with 8 bases that match TRBD2. Unmatched junction bases numbered 5, after V lost 3 bases and J lost 3 bases. CDR1 is SNHLY and CDR2 is FYNNEI in the germline V gene. This CDR3 region has 15 residues.

This chain links TRBV6-6 with TRBJ1-1; a weak D match, TRBD1 (5 bases). The germline CDR1 and CDR2 sequences are MNHNY and SVGAGI (reference sequence). Trimming pared 8 bases from V and 5 bases from J, leaving 9 bases between. The CDR3 is 11 amino acids. The CDR3 DNA follows: TGTGCCAGCGGACGACAGACTGAAGCTTTCTTT. Translation gives CASGRQTEAFF.

The V gene is TRBV5-4, the J gene TRBJ1-2; 9 nucleotides match TRBD1. From germline, CDR1 is SGHNT and CDR2 YYREEE (reference sequence). V lost 4 bases, J lost 4 bases, and 11 bases stayed unmatched. CDR3 length equals 16 residues. The CDR3 region is CASSRTSGQGGYGYTF. CDR3 coding DNA: TGTGCCAGCAGCCGGACTTCGGGACAGGGAGGCTATGGCTACACCTTC.

A word on this clone: The same CDR3 can be traced to other DNA sequences in this sample. The rearrangement uses TRBV7-3 and TRBJ2-3; 7 positions agree with TRBD1. The CDR3 loop spans 14 amino acids. Losses at the gene ends were 2 bases for V and 2 bases for J; bases not matched to a gene: 1. The germline V gene has CDR1 SGHTA and CDR2 FQGTGA. The CDR3, as DNA: TGTGCCAGCAGCTTAGGGACAGCCACAGATACGCAGTATTTT. Residues: CASSLGTATDTQYF.

This clone appeared once. This chain joins TRBV19 and TRBJ1-6; tentatively, D is TRBD1 (5 bases). V shed 3 bases and J shed 9 bases, with 15 bases lying between them. CDR1 LNHDA and CDR2 SQIVND come from the germline V gene (reference sequence). The CDR3 length is 15 residues. The CDR3 sequence: CASSMFVGRGSPLHF. The CDR3 region has the DNA TGTGCCAGTAGTATGTTTGTGGGTAGGGGTTCACCCCTCCACTTT.

The chain's CDR3 is CASSQLPDRSTDTQYF. CDR3 in DNA: TGTGCCAGCAGCCAACTTCCGGACAGAAGTACAGATACGCAGTATTTT. This chain joins TRBV5-6 and TRBJ2-3, with D perhaps TRBD1 (6 bases). Germline loops: CDR1 SGHDT, CDR2 YYEEEE. The CDR3 is made up of 16 amino acids. Trimming pared 4 bases from V and 3 bases from J, leaving 18 bases between.

The chain employs TRBV7-9 and TRBJ1-2; D is possibly TRBD1 (5 bases). V shed 4 bases and J shed 5 bases, with 14 bases lying between them. Per the germline V gene, CDR1 is SEHNR and CDR2 is FQNEAQ (reference sequence). CDR3 length: 14 residues. CDR3 sequence: CASSSGGGEYGYTF. The CDR3 region has the DNA TGTGCCAGCAGCTCCGGTGGGGGGGAATATGGCTACACCTTC.

V is TRBV10-2 and J is TRBJ2-7; the match to TRBD1 covers 8 bases. The length of the CDR3 is 15 residues. Germline loops: CDR1 WSHSY, CDR2 SAAADI. Trimming cost V 3 bases and J 2 bases; bases outside gene matches: 6. The DNA of the CDR3 is TGCGCCAGCAGTGAAGCGAACAGGGGGACCTACGAGCAGTACGTC. It yields the protein CASSEANRGTYEQYV.

The chain combines TRBV2 with TRBJ1-2, with D unresolved. The V gene lost 6 bases and the J gene lost 7 bases, with 12 bases spanning the gap. The germline gives CDR1 SNHLY, CDR2 FYNNEI. This CDR3 contains 12 residues. CDR3 residues: CASRDVGAGYTF. DNA for the CDR3: TGTGCCAGCAGGGACGTAGGCGCTGGCTACACCTTC.

The rearrangement joins TRBV5-6 to TRBJ2-1; the match to TRBD1 covers 7 bases. Germline V gives CDR1 SGHDT, CDR2 YYEEEE. The CDR3 spans 15 residues. J gave up 2 bases and V 2 bases, and 4 bases lay outside the gene matches. The CDR3 bases are TGTGCCAGCAGCTTCGGTAGGGGGCCCTACAATGAGCAGTTCTTC. Its translation: CASSFGRGPYNEQFF.

This sequence joins TRBV5-1 and TRBJ1-3, with a possible D match to TRBD1 (5 bases). Germline CDR1 and CDR2: SGHRS and YFSETQ. Trimming pared 0 bases from V and 0 bases from J, leaving 7 bases between. CDR3 length equals 15 residues. This CDR3 is CASSLDGASGNTIYF. The CDR3 region has the DNA TGCGCCAGCAGCTTGGATGGGGCCTCTGGAAACACCATATATTTT.

The chain uses TRBV7-2 and TRBJ1-1; unclear D gene. The CDR3 is 13 residues long. With 2 bases removed from V and 3 bases from J, the gap between germline ends came to 7 bases. Looked up from germline, CDR1 is SGHTA and CDR2 is FQGNSA. CDR3 DNA: TGTGCCAGCAGCTTAATGATGTACACTGAAGCTTTCTTT. Protein product: CASSLMMYTEAFF.

The rearrangement uses TRBV6-4 and TRBJ2-3; D perhaps matches TRBD1 (7 bases). The germline V gene has CDR1 MRHNA and CDR2 SNTAGT. Deletions cut 6 bases from V and 6 bases from J, with 22 bases between. The CDR3 is 16 residues long. The CDR3 DNA reads TGTGCCAGCAGCCAGGGGGGTGCTGTTGGGTCGGATACGCAGTATTTT. It translates to CASSQGGAVGSDTQYF.

The rearrangement links TRBV19 to TRBJ1-1, with D hard to call. V was trimmed by 4 bases and J by 1 base, leaving 19 bases between them. Looked up from germline, CDR1 is LNHDA and CDR2 is SQIVND (reference sequence). The CDR3 runs 17 residues. CDR3: CASSKPGATPENTEAFF. In DNA, the CDR3 is TGTGCCAGTAGTAAGCCAGGAGCTACGCCCGAGAACACTGAAGCTTTCTTT.

This chain uses TRBV11-2 with TRBJ2-5; D is uncertain. The germline gives CDR1 SGHAT, CDR2 FQNNGV. Trimming removed 5 bases at V and 5 bases at J, with 18 bases between. The length of the CDR3 is 15 residues. The CDR3 region has the DNA TGTGCCAGCAGCCCGCCCTTGGGTCTCCAGGAGACCCAGTACTTC. Translated, it gives CASSPPLGLQETQYF.

The V gene is TRBV29-1, the J gene TRBJ2-5; 7 positions agree with TRBD2. V shed 6 bases and J 3 bases; nucleotides not matched to a gene: 16. The CDR3 is 16 amino acids. Germline-derived CDR1 and CDR2 are SQVTM and ANQGSEA. CDR3 DNA sequence: TGCAGCGTGATGTCGATCAGGACTAGTGGCAAAGAGACCCAGTACTTC. Translation gives CSVMSIRTSGKETQYF.

J is TRBJ1-1 and V is TRBV10-2; possibly TRBD1 for D (6 bases). The CDR3 is 16 amino acids. V dropped 1 base and J dropped 1 base, with 13 bases sitting between them. Germline V CDR1 and CDR2: WSHSY, SAAADI. The CDR3 coding sequence is TGCGCCAGCAGTGAGTTGAAAGGGGGAACGAACACTGAAGCTTTCTTT. Amino acids: CASSELKGGTNTEAFF.

This chain uses TRBV11-3 with TRBJ2-7, with TRBD2 as a possible D gene (6 bases). This CDR3 spans 14 amino acids. Germline V gene lookup returns CDR1 SGHNT and CDR2 YENEEA. With 5 bases removed from V and 7 bases from J, the gap between germline ends came to 18 bases. The CDR3: CASSPRTGVGEQYF. The CDR3 DNA reads as TGTGCCAGCAGCCCCCGGACGGGAGTGGGGGAGCAGTACTTC.

The rearrangement uses TRBV7-2 and TRBJ2-7; D call uncertain. CDR3 length: 12 residues. Germline V gives CDR1 SGHTA, CDR2 FQGNSA. Trimming stripped 5 bases from V and 3 bases from J, with 8 bases between. Written as DNA, the CDR3 is TGTGCCAGCAGCCGGATGTACTACGAGCAGTACTTC. It codes for CASSRMYYEQYF.

V usage is TRBV5-6 and J usage is TRBJ2-3, with 7 bases lining up with TRBD2. After removal of 4 bases from V and 2 bases from J, the junction contained 10 bases not matched to a gene. The germline V gene has CDR1 SGHDT and CDR2 YYEEEE. The CDR3 totals 16 residues. CDR3 loop: CASSALGSGVTDTQYF. The CDR3 DNA is TGTGCCAGCAGCGCGTTGGGGAGCGGGGTCACAGATACGCAGTATTTT.

The chain uses TRBV5-4 and TRBJ1-2, with 7 positions matching TRBD1. V dropped 6 bases and J dropped 8; count of bases not matched to a gene: 7. CDR1 and CDR2 from the germline V gene are SGHNT and YYREEE (reference sequence). The CDR3 covers 12 residues. The CDR3 is CASTRTGVGYTF. The CDR3 DNA is TGTGCCAGCACCCGGACAGGAGTGGGCTACACCTTC.

CDR3 sequence (DNA): TGTGCCAGCAGCTTCGATGGGACAGGGTTTGGAAACACCATATATTTT. Protein product: CASSFDGTGFGNTIYF. V and J are TRBV13 and TRBJ1-3; TRBD1 matches 9 bases. Germline-derived CDR1 and CDR2 are PRHDT and FYEKMQ (reference sequence). The CDR3 contains 16 residues. J gave up 3 bases and V 3 bases, and 6 bases lay outside the gene matches.

V usage is TRBV27 and J usage is TRBJ1-5, with 7 bases that match TRBD1. This CDR3 has 18 amino acids. Per germline, CDR1 MNHEY and CDR2 SMNVEV (reference sequence). V shed 2 bases, J shed 0 bases, and the junction held 10 bases outside the gene matches. CDR3 nucleotide sequence: TGTGCCAGCAGTTTAGTCGGGACAGATTTTTATAGCAATCAGCCCCAGCATTTT. Protein: CASSLVGTDFYSNQPQHF.

The genes are TRBV6-5 and TRBJ1-1; D unclear. V gave up 6 bases and J gave up 5 bases, with 16 bases separating them. There are 14 residues in the CDR3. The germline CDR1 and CDR2 sequences are MNHEY and SVGAGI. DNA of the CDR3: TGTGCCAGCAGGTCCCGGGCCCGGAAGACTGAAGCTTTCTTT. As protein: CASRSRARKTEAFF.

The chain carries TRBV6-4 and TRBJ1-5; TRBD1 matches 7 bases. The CDR3 is 16 amino acids. CDR1 is MRHNA and CDR2 is SNTAGT in the germline V gene. V shed 2 bases and J 6 bases; nucleotides not matched to a gene: 10. The CDR3 DNA reads TGTGCCAGCAGTGACCAACGACAGGGAGTGGGTCAGCCCCAGCATTTT. Protein product: CASSDQRQGVGQPQHF.

The rearrangement uses TRBV9 and TRBJ2-6, with 7 bases lining up with TRBD2. V shed 7 bases and J 1 base; nucleotides not matched to a gene: 8. The CDR3 extends over 16 amino acids. The germline V gene has CDR1 SGDLS and CDR2 YYNGEE. The CDR3: CASGGGIGSGANVLTF. The DNA of the CDR3 is TGTGCCAGCGGGGGAGGGATTGGGTCTGGGGCCAACGTCCTGACTTTC.

CDR3 loop: CASSGLGTNQETQYF. CDR3 in DNA: TGCGCCAGCAGTGGACTCGGGACGAACCAAGAGACCCAGTACTTC. This rearrangement joins TRBV10-2 to TRBJ2-5; D assignment may be TRBD1 or TRBD2 (5 bases each). From germline, CDR1 is WSHSY and CDR2 SAAADI. The CDR3 runs to 15 residues. V lost 4 bases to trimming and J lost 0 bases, with 12 bases between them.

The rearrangement uses TRBV28 and TRBJ1-1; D is unclear. The V gene lost 4 bases and the J gene lost 1 base, with 13 bases spanning the gap. CDR1 MDHEN and CDR2 SYDVKM come from the germline V gene. CDR3 length: 15 amino acids. The CDR3 coding sequence is TGTGCCAGCAGTTCCCATCAGGACTGGAACACTGAAGCTTTCTTT. Translation: CASSSHQDWNTEAFF. The full variable domain, rest sourced from reference TRBV28 and TRBJ1-1, is DVKVTQSSRYLVKRTGEKVFLECVQDMDHENMFWYRQDPGLGLRLIYFSYDVKMKEKGDIPEGYSVSREKKERFSLILESASTNQTSMYLCASSSHQDWNTEAFFGQGTRLTVV.

In its sample, this clone was seen a few times. J is TRBJ1-4 and V is TRBV5-1, with D possibly matching TRBD1 (5 bases). Between the trimmed V and J ends, which lost 0 bases and 8 bases, there was a span of 8 bases. The germline V gene has CDR1 SGHRS and CDR2 YFSETQ. The CDR3 runs 13 residues. The CDR3 DNA sequence: TGCGCCAGCAGCTTGGACGGGGCCGAAAAACTGTTTTTT. Translated: CASSLDGAEKLFF. The variable domain in full, with the rest retrieved from reference TRBV5-1 and TRBJ1-4, is KAGVTQTPRYLIKTRGQQVTLSCSPISGHRSVSWYQQTPGQGLQFLFEYFSETQRNKGNFPGRFSGRQFSNSRSEMNVSTLELGDSALYLCASSLDGAEKLFFGSGTQLSVL.

The chain employs TRBV5-1 and TRBJ2-6; no firm D call. Germline CDR1 SGHRS, CDR2 YFSETQ. The V and J ends lost 1 base and 4 bases respectively, with 15 bases between them. The CDR3 length is 17 residues. For the CDR3, the DNA is TGCGCCAGCAGCTTGATCCCGATAGGGCTCGGGGCCAACGTCCTGACTTTC. This translates into CASSLIPIGLGANVLTF.